This T cell receptor beta chain was observed in a study of CD8 T cells in ankylosing spondylitis. The study, taken as a whole, reports: Prior work had noted some motif variants in reactive arthritis blood and synovial fluid. Significant enrichment of disease-linked clones was reported in matched ankylosing spondylitis synovial fluid. Clones linked to the disease showed a CD8+ phenotype. They occurred at relatively low frequencies in peripheral blood. A motif of eight highly homologous TCR beta variants was seen as apparently characteristic of ankylosing spondylitis blood.

TCRdb processed the 5' RACE reads anew with MiXCR; each CDR3 protein has one entry. In the table there are roughly 220,000 distinct CDR3 sequences, approximately 16% of which are singletons. The CDR3 extends over 15 amino acids. The germline CDR1 and CDR2 sequences are LNHNV and YYDKDF (reference sequence). V lost 3 bases to trimming and J lost 9 bases; unmatched junction nucleotides: 6. Only a few counts were recorded for this clonotype. No antigen is known for it. The chain is built from TRBV15 and TRBJ2-2, with 11 positions matching TRBD1. Material for sequencing was blood, either unsorted or a sorted T cell fraction (not recorded which). The sequence came from a male donor with ankylosing spondylitis. CDR3 residues: CATSRGQGGERELFF. CDR3 nucleotides: TGTGCCACCAGCAGGGGACAGGGGGGTGAGAGGGAGCTGTTTTTT.